A selection of T cell receptor beta chains follows, all from one sample in a study of blood T cells in healthy people across ages. MiXCR, run by TCRdb on the 5' RACE reads, gives a single entry per CDR3 protein. The table has about 640,000 distinct CDR3 sequences, 35% to 50% seen once; the top ten hold around 32%. The sample taken for sequencing was blood. Source of these receptors: a man at least 80 years old in good health. The CDR3 runs from the conserved cysteine through the conserved F or W. D genes are given only for firm matches. Some rows have no size entry. The others give once, few or many, or a class for an expanded clone.

J,V,size,length,D,CDR3,DNA
TRBJ2-5,TRBV27,NA,14,TRBD2,CASRPPGGSDEQYF,TGTGCCAGCCGCCCCCCGGGGGGGTCCGATGAGCAGTACTTC
TRBJ2-7,TRBV6-1,NA,16,TRBD1,CASSEARQGWSYEQYF,TGTGCCAGCAGTGAAGCGCGACAGGGGTGGTCCTACGAGCAGTACTTC
TRBJ2-5,TRBV6-6,few,15,TRBD2,CASSYSAAGGETQYF,TGTGCCAGCAGTTACTCGGCAGCGGGGGGTGAGACCCAGTACTTC
TRBJ2-3,TRBV6-5,NA,15,NA,CASSTRAGGTDTQYF,TGTGCCAGCAGTACCCGGGCAGGGGGCACAGATACGCAGTATTTT
TRBJ1-1,TRBV3-1,NA,12,NA,CASSHRFAEAFF,TGTGCCAGCAGCCACCGATTTGCTGAAGCTTTCTTT
TRBJ2-5,TRBV7-2,NA,17,NA,CASGGRAELVGEETQYF,TGTGCCAGCGGTGGACGGGCGGAGCTCGTTGGGGAAGAGACCCAGTACTTC
TRBJ2-7,TRBV11-2,NA,16,NA,CASSARQGGTTLVQYF,TGTGCCAGCAGCGCAAGACAGGGAGGGACTACATTGGTGCAGTACTTC
TRBJ2-3,TRBV29-1,many,17,TRBD1,CSVGGTGRLPSGDTQYF,TGCAGCGTTGGGGGGACAGGAAGACTCCCAAGTGGAGATACGCAGTATTTT
TRBJ2-7,TRBV13,NA,18,TRBD1,CASSLVVGTGGKPYEQYF,TGTGCCAGCAGCTTAGTGGTAGGGACAGGGGGGAAACCCTACGAGCAGTACTTC
TRBJ2-1,TRBV11-2,many,15,NA,CASSFSTVGWNEQFF,TGTGCCAGCAGCTTCTCCACCGTAGGGTGGAATGAGCAGTTCTTC
TRBJ2-7,TRBV4-3,NA,14,NA,CASSQVISSYEQYF,TGCGCCAGCAGCCAAGTGATCAGCTCCTACGAGCAGTACTTC
TRBJ2-2,TRBV29-1,few,14,TRBD1,CSVGQGARTGELFF,TGCAGCGTTGGACAGGGGGCGCGAACCGGGGAGCTGTTTTTT
TRBJ2-1,TRBV7-3,NA,12,NA,CASSPNGRAPFF,TGTGCCAGCAGCCCCAACGGACGAGCGCCGTTCTTC
TRBJ2-5,TRBV12-3/TRBV12-4,NA,13,TRBD2,CASSILGGETQYF,TGTGCCAGCAGCATTCTCGGGGGGGAGACCCAGTACTTC
TRBJ2-1,TRBV6-4,NA,15,TRBD2,CASSRLAGGNNEQFF,TGTGCCAGCAGTAGACTAGCGGGGGGGAACAATGAGCAGTTCTTC
TRBJ2-3,TRBV12-3/TRBV12-4,NA,14,NA,CASRSRGRPDTQYF,TGTGCCAGCAGAAGTAGAGGGAGGCCAGATACGCAGTATTTT
TRBJ2-7,TRBV4-3,once,14,TRBD2,CASSLRLAGAEQYF,TGCGCCAGCAGCCTGAGACTAGCGGGAGCCGAGCAGTACTTC
TRBJ2-1,TRBV19,few,16,TRBD2,CASSSPGLASYNEQFF,TGTGCCAGTAGTAGCCCGGGACTAGCGTCCTACAATGAGCAGTTCTTC
TRBJ2-7,TRBV7-3,few,15,TRBD2,CASSPGRVAGGEQYF,TGTGCCAGCAGCCCCGGGAGGGTAGCGGGAGGTGAGCAGTACTTC
TRBJ1-5,TRBV6-1,NA,24,NA,CASSGPDPLKTLQLPLYSNQPQHF,TGTGCCAGCAGTGGGCCGGACCCTTTGAAGACCCTACAGTTACCGCTTTATAGCAATCAGCCCCAGCATTTT
TRBJ2-4,TRBV4-1,NA,15,NA,CASSQANGGLGEQYF,TGCGCCAGCAGCCAAGCGAATGGCGGGTTAGGGGAGCAGTACTTC
TRBJ1-5,TRBV7-2,NA,15,TRBD1,CASSFRGGGNQPQHF,TGTGCCAGCAGCTTCAGAGGGGGCGGCAATCAGCCCCAGCATTTT
TRBJ1-2,TRBV7-9,NA,16,NA,CASSLEGTRGIHGYTF,TGTGCCAGCAGCTTAGAGGGGACCAGGGGAATCCATGGCTACACCTTC
TRBJ2-7,TRBV29-1,many,16,NA,CSATIPGSAQSGEQYF,TGCAGCGCCACGATTCCGGGGAGCGCCCAGTCGGGGGAGCAGTACTTC
TRBJ2-2,TRBV5-1,NA,16,TRBD1,CASSFETGGNTGELFF,TGCGCCAGCAGCTTCGAGACAGGGGGTAACACCGGGGAGCTGTTTTTT
TRBJ2-7,TRBV29-1,many,12,NA,CSVLQSSYEQYF,TGCAGCGTTTTACAGAGCTCCTACGAGCAGTACTTC
TRBJ1-6,TRBV20-1,NA,14,NA,CSASATRAGSPLHF,TGCAGTGCTAGCGCGACCCGGGCGGGTTCACCCCTCCACTTT
TRBJ2-1,TRBV7-9,NA,17,TRBD1,CASSPTAGTGLYNEQFF,TGTGCCAGCAGCCCTACCGCCGGGACAGGTCTCTACAATGAGCAGTTCTTC
TRBJ2-5,TRBV5-1,NA,17,NA,CASGLRQLEFSKETQYF,TGCGCCAGCGGCCTACGACAGTTGGAGTTTTCGAAAGAGACCCAGTACTTC
TRBJ2-2,TRBV27,NA,17,NA,CASSLSYLGGEPGELFF,TGTGCCAGCAGTTTATCATATCTGGGGGGCGAACCCGGGGAGCTGTTTTTT
TRBJ2-1,TRBV7-2,many,16,NA,CASSLAGAGAYNEQFF,TGTGCCAGCAGCTTAGCCGGGGCAGGGGCCTACAATGAGCAGTTCTTC
TRBJ2-5,TRBV7-8,many,11,NA,CASSLPGTQYF,TGCGCCAGCAGCTTACCAGGGACCCAGTACTTC
TRBJ2-1,TRBV7-8,few,16,TRBD2,CASSFSPGGRANEQFF,TGTGCCAGCAGCTTTAGCCCCGGCGGGAGGGCCAATGAGCAGTTCTTC
TRBJ2-5,TRBV12-5,once,17,TRBD1,CASGLEGFRGSNNEQYF,TGTGCTAGTGGTTTGGAAGGGTTCAGGGGGAGTAACAATGAGCAGTACTTC
TRBJ1-5,TRBV11-2,NA,14,NA,CASSEGGGNQPQHF,TGTGCCAGCAGCGAGGGGGGTGGCAATCAGCCCCAGCATTTT
TRBJ1-2,TRBV28,few,11,NA,CASSRNYGYTF,TGTGCCAGCAGTCGCAACTATGGCTACACCTTC
TRBJ2-7,TRBV21-1,NA,17,NA,CASSQHPERPGTYEQYF,TGTGCCAGCAGCCAACATCCGGAGCGACCTGGGACCTACGAGCAGTACTTC
TRBJ2-3,TRBV6-2/TRBV6-3,many,16,TRBD2,CASSYGSSGLKDTQYF,TGTGCCAGCAGTTACGGCTCTAGCGGGTTGAAAGATACGCAGTATTTT
TRBJ2-3,TRBV20-1,NA,14,NA,CSASKVTSTDTQYF,TGCAGTGCCAGCAAAGTGACTAGCACAGATACGCAGTATTTT
TRBJ2-7,TRBV7-2,few,16,NA,CASSLAGAGNAYEQYF,TGTGCCAGCAGCTTAGCGGGGGCGGGAAATGCCTACGAGCAGTACTTC
TRBJ1-5,TRBV28,NA,17,NA,CASSLYGTGSSNQPQHF,TGTGCCAGCAGTTTATACGGAACAGGCTCTAGCAATCAGCCCCAGCATTTT
TRBJ2-1,TRBV9,NA,12,NA,CASGGEAGEQFF,TGTGCCAGCGGCGGGGAAGCGGGTGAGCAGTTCTTC
TRBJ2-6,TRBV6-5,few,13,NA,CASIGAGANVLTF,TGTGCCAGCATCGGGGCTGGGGCCAACGTCCTGACTTTC
TRBJ2-7,TRBV2,NA,14,NA,CASSEERVSYEQYF,TGTGCCAGCAGTGAAGAACGAGTATCCTACGAGCAGTACTTC
TRBJ1-1,TRBV20-1,NA,14,NA,CSARKRGRGTEAFF,TGCAGTGCTAGAAAGCGGGGAAGGGGGACTGAAGCTTTCTTT
TRBJ2-1,TRBV4-3,few,14,NA,CASSQDTTYNEQFF,TGCGCCAGCAGCCAAGATACAACCTACAATGAGCAGTTCTTC
TRBJ2-3,TRBV20-1,NA,17,TRBD2,CSADSTSGGAGTDTQYF,TGCAGTGCTGACTCGACTAGCGGGGGGGCGGGCACAGATACGCAGTATTTT
TRBJ2-3,TRBV11-3,many,14,NA,CASSLGLGSDTQYF,TGTGCCAGCAGCTTAGGGCTAGGGTCAGATACGCAGTATTTT
TRBJ2-5,TRBV4-2,few,17,TRBD2,CASSQTPRLAGGETQYF,TGTGCCAGCAGCCAAACCCCGAGACTAGCGGGGGGTGAGACCCAGTACTTC
TRBJ1-1,TRBV20-1,NA,13,TRBD1,CSAYDRGLTEAFF,TGCAGTGCTTATGACAGGGGGCTGACTGAAGCTTTCTTT
TRBJ1-4,TRBV29-1,few,14,TRBD1,CSVGKTGAGGKLFF,TGCAGCGTTGGCAAAACAGGGGCCGGGGGAAAACTGTTTTTT
TRBJ1-5,TRBV30,NA,14,TRBD1,CAWSSKQGNQPQHF,TGTGCCTGGAGTTCCAAACAGGGGAATCAGCCCCAGCATTTT
TRBJ1-5,TRBV30,few,13,NA,CAWATQGHQPQHF,TGTGCCTGGGCAACACAGGGCCATCAGCCCCAGCATTTT
TRBJ1-2,TRBV12-3/TRBV12-4,NA,13,NA,CASSEGVVGGYTF,TGTGCCAGCAGCGAGGGGGTAGTTGGTGGCTACACCTTC
TRBJ1-1,TRBV6-1,NA,15,TRBD1,CASSAPDRGLTEAFF,TGTGCCAGCAGTGCCCCGGACAGGGGGCTCACTGAAGCTTTCTTT